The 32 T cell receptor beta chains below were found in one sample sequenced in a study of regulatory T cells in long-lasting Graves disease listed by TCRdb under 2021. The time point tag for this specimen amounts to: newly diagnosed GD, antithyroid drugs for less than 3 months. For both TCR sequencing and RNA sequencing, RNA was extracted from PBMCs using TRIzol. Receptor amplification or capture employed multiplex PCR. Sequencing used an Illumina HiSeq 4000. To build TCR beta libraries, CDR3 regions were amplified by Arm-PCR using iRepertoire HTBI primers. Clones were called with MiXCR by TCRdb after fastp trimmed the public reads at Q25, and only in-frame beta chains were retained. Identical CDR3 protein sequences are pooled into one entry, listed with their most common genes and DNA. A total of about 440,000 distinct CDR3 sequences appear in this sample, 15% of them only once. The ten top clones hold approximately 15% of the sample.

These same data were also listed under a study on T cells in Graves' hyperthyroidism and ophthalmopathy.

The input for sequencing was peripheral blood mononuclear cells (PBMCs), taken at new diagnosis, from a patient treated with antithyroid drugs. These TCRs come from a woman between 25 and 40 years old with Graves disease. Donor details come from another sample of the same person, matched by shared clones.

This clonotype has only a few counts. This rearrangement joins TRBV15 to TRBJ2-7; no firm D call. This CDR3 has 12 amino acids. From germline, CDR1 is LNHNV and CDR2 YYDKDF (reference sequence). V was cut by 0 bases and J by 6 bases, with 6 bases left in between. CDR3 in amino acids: CATSRDKGEQYF. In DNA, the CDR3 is TGTGCCACCAGCAGAGACAAGGGCGAGCAGTACTTC.

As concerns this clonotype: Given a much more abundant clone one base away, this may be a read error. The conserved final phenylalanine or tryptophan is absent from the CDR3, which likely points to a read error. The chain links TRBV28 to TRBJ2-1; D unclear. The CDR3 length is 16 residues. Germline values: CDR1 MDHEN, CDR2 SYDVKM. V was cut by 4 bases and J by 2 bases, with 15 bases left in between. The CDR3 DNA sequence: TGTGCCAGCAGTTCCCTCGACAATAGGGCCTACAATGAGCAGTTCCTC. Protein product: CASSSLDNRAYNEQFL.

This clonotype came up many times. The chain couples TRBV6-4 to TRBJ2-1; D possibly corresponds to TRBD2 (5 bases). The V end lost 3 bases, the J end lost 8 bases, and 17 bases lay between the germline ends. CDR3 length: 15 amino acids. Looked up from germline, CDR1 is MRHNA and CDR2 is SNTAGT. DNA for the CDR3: TGTGCCAGCAGTGATAGCGACTCGAGCGGCGATGAGCAGTTCTTC. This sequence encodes CASSDSDSSGDEQFF.

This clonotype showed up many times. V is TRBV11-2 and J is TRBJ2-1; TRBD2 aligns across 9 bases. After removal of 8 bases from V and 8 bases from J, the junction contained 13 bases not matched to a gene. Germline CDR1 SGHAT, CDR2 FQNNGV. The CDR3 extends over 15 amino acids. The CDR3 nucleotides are TGTGCCAGCTCGCGGGGGGGCGGGAGGTCCGATGAGCAGTTCTTC. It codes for CASSRGGGRSDEQFF.

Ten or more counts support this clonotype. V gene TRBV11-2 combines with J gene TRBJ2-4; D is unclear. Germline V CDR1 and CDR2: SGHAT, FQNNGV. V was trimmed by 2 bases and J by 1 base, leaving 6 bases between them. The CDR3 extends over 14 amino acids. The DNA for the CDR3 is TGTGCCAGCAGCTTACGGCGGGCCAAAAACATTCAGTACTTC. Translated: CASSLRRAKNIQYF.

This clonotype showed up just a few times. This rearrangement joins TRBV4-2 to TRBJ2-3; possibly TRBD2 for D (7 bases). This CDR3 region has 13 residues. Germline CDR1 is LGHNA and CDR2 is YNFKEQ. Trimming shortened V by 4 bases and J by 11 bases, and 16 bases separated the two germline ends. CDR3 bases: TGTGCCAGCAGCCCACAGCTAGGGGGGGTGCAGTATTTT. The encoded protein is CASSPQLGGVQYF.

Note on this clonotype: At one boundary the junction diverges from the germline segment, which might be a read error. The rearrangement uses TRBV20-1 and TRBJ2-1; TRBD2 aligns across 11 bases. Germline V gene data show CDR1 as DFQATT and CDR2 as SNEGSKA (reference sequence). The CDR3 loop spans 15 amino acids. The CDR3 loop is CSATVLAGAPNGQFF. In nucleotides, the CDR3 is TGCAGTGCAACCGTACTAGCGGGAGCCCCCAATGGGCAGTTCTTC.

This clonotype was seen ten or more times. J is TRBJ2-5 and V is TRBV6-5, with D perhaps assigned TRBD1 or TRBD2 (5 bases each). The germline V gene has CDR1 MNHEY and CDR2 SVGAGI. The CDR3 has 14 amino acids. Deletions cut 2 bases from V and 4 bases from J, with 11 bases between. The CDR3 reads CASSYLGGLETQYF. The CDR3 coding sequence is TGTGCCAGCAGTTACCTTGGGGGTCTAGAGACCCAGTACTTC.

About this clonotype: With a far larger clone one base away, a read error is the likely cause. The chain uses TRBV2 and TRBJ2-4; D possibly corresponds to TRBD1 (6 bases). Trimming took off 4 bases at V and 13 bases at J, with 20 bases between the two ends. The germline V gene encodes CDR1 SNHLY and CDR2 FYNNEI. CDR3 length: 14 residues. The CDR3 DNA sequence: TGTGCCAGCAGTGGGAGGACAGCTTACAATGAGCAGTACTTC. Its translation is CASSGRTAYNEQYF.

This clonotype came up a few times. The CDR3 loop reads CASSWAAAGGSYEQYF. The DNA of the CDR3 is TGTGCCAGCAGCTGGGCAGCGGCGGGAGGATCCTACGAGCAGTACTTC. This chain links TRBV7-9 with TRBJ2-7; 8 bases line up with TRBD2. CDR1 and CDR2 (germline): SEHNR, FQNEAQ (reference sequence). The CDR3 runs to 16 residues. The ends lost 4 bases at V and 1 base at J; junction bases unmatched: 9.

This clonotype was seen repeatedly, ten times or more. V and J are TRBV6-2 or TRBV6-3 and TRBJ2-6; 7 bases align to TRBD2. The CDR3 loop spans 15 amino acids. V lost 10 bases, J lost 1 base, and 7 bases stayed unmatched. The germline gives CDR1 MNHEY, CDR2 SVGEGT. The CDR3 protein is CAITTGGSGANVLTF. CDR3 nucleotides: TGTGCCATCACGACGGGGGGATCTGGGGCCAACGTCCTGACTTTC.

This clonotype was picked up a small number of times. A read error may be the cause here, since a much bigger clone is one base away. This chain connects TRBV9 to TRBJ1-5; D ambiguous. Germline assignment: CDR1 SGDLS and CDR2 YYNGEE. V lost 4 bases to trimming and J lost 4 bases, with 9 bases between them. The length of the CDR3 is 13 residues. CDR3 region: CASSPFGNQPQHF. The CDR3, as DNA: TGTGCCAGCAGCCCCTTTGGGAATCAGCCCCAGCATTTT.

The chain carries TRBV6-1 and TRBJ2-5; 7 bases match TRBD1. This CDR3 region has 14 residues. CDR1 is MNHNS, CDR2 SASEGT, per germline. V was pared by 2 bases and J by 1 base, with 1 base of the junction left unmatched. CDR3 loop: CASSEWDSQETQYF. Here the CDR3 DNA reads TGTGCCAGCAGTGAATGGGACAGCCAAGAGACCCAGTACTTC.

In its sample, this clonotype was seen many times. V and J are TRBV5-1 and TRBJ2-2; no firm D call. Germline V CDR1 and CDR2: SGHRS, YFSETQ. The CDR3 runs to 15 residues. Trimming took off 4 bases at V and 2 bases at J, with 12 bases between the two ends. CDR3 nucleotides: TGCGCCAGCAGCCCGCCCGGCGGCAACACCGGGGAGCTGTTTTTT. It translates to CASSPPGGNTGELFF.

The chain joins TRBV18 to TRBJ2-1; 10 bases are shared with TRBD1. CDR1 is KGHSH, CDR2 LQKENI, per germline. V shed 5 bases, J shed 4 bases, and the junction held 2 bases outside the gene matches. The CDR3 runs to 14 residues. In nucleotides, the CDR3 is TGTGCCAGCTCATGGGACAGGGGTTACAATGAGCAGTTCTTC. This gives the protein CASSWDRGYNEQFF.

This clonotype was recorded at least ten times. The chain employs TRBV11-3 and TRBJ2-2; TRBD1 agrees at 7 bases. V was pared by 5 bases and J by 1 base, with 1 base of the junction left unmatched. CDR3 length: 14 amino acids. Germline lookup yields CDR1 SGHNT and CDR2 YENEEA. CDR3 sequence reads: CASSRTGNTGELFF. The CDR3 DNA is TGTGCCAGCAGCCGGACAGGGAACACCGGGGAGCTGTTTTTT.

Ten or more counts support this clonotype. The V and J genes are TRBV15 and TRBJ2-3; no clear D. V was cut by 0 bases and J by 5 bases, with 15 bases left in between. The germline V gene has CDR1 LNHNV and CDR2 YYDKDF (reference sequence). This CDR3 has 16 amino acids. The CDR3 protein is CATSRDAGLKVDTQYF. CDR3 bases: TGTGCCACCAGCAGAGATGCTGGTCTAAAAGTAGATACGCAGTATTTT.

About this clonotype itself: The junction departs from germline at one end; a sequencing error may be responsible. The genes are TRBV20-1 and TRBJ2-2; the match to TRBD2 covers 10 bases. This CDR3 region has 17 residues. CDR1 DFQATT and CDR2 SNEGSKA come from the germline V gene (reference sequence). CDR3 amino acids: CSARVTEAGGLPGELSF. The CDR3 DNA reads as TGCAGTGCTAGAGTGACAGAAGCGGGAGGGCTCCCCGGGGAGCTGTCTTTT.

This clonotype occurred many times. This chain's CDR3 is CASDRDRRTSSNQPQHF. The CDR3 DNA is TGTGCCAGCGACCGGGACAGGAGGACCTCTAGCAATCAGCCCCAGCATTTT. The chain uses TRBV19 and TRBJ1-5, with 8 bases that match TRBD1. Trimming removed 9 bases from V and 0 bases from J; junction bases left unmatched: 13. Germline V gene sequence: CDR1 LNHDA, CDR2 SQIVND (reference sequence). This CDR3 is built from 17 residues.

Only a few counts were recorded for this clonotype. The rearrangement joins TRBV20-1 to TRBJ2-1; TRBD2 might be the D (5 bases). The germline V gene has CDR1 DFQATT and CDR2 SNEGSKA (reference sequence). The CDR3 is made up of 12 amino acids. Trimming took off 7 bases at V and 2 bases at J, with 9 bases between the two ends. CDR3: CSVGSTYNEQFF. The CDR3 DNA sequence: TGCAGTGTAGGGAGCACCTACAATGAGCAGTTCTTC.

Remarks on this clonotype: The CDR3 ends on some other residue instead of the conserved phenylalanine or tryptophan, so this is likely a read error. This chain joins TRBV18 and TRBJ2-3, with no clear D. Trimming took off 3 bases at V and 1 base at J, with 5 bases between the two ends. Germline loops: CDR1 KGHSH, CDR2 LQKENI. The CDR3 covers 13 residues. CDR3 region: CASSPRGTDTQYS. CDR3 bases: TGTGCCAGCTCACCGCGAGGCACAGATACGCAGTATTCT.

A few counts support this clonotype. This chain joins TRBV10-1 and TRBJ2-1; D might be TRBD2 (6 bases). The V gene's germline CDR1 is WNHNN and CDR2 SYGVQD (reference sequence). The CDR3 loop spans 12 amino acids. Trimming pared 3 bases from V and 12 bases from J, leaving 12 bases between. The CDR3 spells CASSDMGLGQFF. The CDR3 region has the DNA TGCGCCAGCAGTGACATGGGACTGGGGCAGTTCTTC.

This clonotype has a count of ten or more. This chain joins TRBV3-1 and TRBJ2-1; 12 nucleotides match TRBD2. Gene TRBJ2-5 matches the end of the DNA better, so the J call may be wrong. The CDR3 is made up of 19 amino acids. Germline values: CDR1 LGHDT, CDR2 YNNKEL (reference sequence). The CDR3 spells CASSLTTSGRTPGGETQYF. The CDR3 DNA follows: TGTGCCAGCAGCCTCACTACTAGCGGGAGGACCCCTGGAGGGGAGACCCAGTACTTC.

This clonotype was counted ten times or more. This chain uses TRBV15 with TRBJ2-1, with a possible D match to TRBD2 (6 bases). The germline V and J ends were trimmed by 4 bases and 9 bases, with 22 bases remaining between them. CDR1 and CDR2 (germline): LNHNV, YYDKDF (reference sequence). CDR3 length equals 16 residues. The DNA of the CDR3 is TGTGCCACCAGCAACACATCACCCCGCCTCGGGGGTGAGCAGTTCTTC. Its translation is CATSNTSPRLGGEQFF. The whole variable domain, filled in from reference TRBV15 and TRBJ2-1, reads DAMVIQNPRYQVTQFGKPVTLSCSQTLNHNVMYWYQQKSSQAPKLLFHYYDKDFNNEADTPDNFQSRRPNTSFCFLDIRSPGLGDTAMYLCATSNTSPRLGGEQFFGPGTRLTVL.

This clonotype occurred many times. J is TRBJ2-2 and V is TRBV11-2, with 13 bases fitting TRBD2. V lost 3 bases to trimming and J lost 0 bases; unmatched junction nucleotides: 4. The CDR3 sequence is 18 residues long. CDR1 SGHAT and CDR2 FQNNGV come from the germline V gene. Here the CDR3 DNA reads TGTGCCAGCAGCTTGGGGACTAGCGGGACTTCGAACACCGGGGAGCTGTTTTTT. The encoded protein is CASSLGTSGTSNTGELFF. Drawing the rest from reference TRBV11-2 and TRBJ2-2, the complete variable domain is EAGVAQSPRYKIIEKRQSVAFWCNPISGHATLYWYQQILGQGPKLLIQFQNNGVVDDSQLPKDRFSAERLKGVDSTLKIQPAKLEDSAVYLCASSLGTSGTSNTGELFFGEGSRLTVL.

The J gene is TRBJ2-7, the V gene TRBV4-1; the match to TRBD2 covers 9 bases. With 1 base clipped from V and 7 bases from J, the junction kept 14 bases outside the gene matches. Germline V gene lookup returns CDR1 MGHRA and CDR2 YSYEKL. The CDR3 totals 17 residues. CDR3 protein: CASSQANMGLATGEQYF. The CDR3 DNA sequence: TGCGCCAGCAGCCAAGCTAACATGGGACTAGCTACGGGAGAGCAGTACTTC.

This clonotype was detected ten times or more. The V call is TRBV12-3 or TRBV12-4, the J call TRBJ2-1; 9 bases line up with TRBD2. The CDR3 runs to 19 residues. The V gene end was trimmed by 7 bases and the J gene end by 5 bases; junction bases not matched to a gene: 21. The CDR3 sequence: CASIAAGLAGINFHNEQFF. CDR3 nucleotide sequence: TGTGCCAGCATCGCCGCAGGCCTAGCGGGGATAAATTTTCACAATGAGCAGTTCTTC.

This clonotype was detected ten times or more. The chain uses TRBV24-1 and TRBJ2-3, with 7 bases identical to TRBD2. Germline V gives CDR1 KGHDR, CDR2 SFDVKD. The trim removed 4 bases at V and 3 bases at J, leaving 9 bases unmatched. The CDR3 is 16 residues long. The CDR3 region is CATSDPREVGTDTQYF. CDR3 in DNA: TGTGCCACCAGTGACCCCCGGGAGGTTGGAACAGATACGCAGTATTTT.

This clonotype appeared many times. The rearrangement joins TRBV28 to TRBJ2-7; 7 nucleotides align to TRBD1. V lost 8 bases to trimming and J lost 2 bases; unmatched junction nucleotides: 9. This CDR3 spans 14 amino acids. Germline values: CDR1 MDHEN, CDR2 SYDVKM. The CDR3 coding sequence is TGTGCCAGCGTTGGGACAGTTACAACCTACGAGCAGTACTTC. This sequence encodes CASVGTVTTYEQYF.

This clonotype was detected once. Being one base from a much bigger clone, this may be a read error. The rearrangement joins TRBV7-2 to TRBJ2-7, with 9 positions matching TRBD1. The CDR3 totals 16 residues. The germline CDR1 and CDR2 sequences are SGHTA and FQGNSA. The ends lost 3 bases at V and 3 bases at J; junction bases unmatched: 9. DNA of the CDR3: TGTGCCAGCAGCTTGGCGGACAGGGGAGTCGACTACGAGCAGTACTTC. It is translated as CASSLADRGVDYEQYF.

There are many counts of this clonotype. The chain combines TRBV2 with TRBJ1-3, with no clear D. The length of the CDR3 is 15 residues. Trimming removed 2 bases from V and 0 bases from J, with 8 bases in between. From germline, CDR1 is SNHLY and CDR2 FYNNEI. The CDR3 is CASSERAVSGNTIYF. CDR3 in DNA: TGTGCCAGCAGTGAACGGGCAGTCTCTGGAAACACCATATATTTT.

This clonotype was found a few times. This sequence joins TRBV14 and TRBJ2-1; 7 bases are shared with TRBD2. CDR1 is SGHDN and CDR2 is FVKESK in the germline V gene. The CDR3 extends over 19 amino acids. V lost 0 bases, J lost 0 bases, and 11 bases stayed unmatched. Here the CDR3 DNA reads TGTGCCAGCAGCCAAGATTTGGCGGGAGTTGCTTACTCCTACAATGAGCAGTTCTTC. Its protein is CASSQDLAGVAYSYNEQFF.